This entry lists 6 T cell receptor beta chains sequenced from one sample in a study of blood T cell repertoires in COVID-19. Using immunoSEQ multiplex PCR, the repertoire was profiled, and TCRdb retains in-frame clones only, with some absent. The sample holds approximately 170,000 clones, approximately 86% seen once. The source material was peripheral blood. The origin of the receptors is a man in his fifties with active or convalescent COVID-19.

The rearrangement joins TRBV6-1 to TRBJ1-5; tentative D call: TRBD1 (5 bases). This CDR3 has 15 amino acids. Trimming cost V 1 base and J 6 bases, with 13 bases left between them. Germline V gene sequence: CDR1 MNHNS, CDR2 SASEGT. The CDR3 nucleotides read TGTGCCAGCAGTGAAGTTTGGGGGGGTGGTCAGCCCCAGCATTTT. Its protein is CASSEVWGGGQPQHF.

The chain is built from TRBV6-6 and TRBJ1-2, with TRBD1 identical over 11 bases. This CDR3 contains 16 residues. V gave up 4 bases and J gave up 5 bases; unmatched junction bases: 9. Germline V gene data show CDR1 as MNHNY and CDR2 as SVGAGI (reference sequence). The CDR3 protein is CASSSRDRGDGYGYTF. The CDR3 DNA reads as TGTGCCAGCAGTTCCCGGGACAGGGGGGATGGGTATGGCTACACCTTC.

The chain uses TRBV7-9 and TRBJ1-1; 7 bases agree with TRBD1. V trimming: 1 base; J trimming: 1 base; junction bases outside the gene matches: 0. The germline CDR1 and CDR2 sequences are SEHNR and FQNEAQ (reference sequence). The length of the CDR3 is 14 residues. DNA for the CDR3: TGTGCCAGCAGCTTAGAGGGGGCGAACACTGAAGCTTTCTTT. Translating it yields CASSLEGANTEAFF.

V usage is TRBV10-3 and J usage is TRBJ1-1, with D perhaps TRBD1 (6 bases). Per the germline V gene, CDR1 is ENHRY and CDR2 is SYGVKD. The CDR3 runs 14 residues. With 4 bases removed from V and 1 base from J, the gap between germline ends came to 10 bases. The CDR3 DNA follows: TGTGCCATCAGTGCCCGGGGACAGAACACTGAAGCTTTCTTT. Protein sequence: CAISARGQNTEAFF.

The chain carries TRBV27 and TRBJ1-2; D unclear. V lost 2 bases and J lost 4, with 11 bases in between. The CDR3 consists of 14 residues. CDR1 and CDR2 (germline): MNHEY, SMNVEV (reference sequence). This chain's CDR3 is CASSLKAAGYGYTF. As DNA, the CDR3 is TGTGCCAGCAGTTTAAAAGCAGCGGGCTATGGCTACACCTTC.

This rearrangement joins TRBV11-2 to TRBJ2-1, with 8 bases that match TRBD1. V lost 5 bases, J lost 5 bases, and 8 bases stayed unmatched. There are 15 residues in the CDR3. Germline CDR1 and CDR2: SGHAT and FQNNGV. As DNA, the CDR3 is TGTGCCAGCAGCACCCGCCAGGGGGCGAACAATGAGCAGTTCTTC. It specifies CASSTRQGANNEQFF.